One and the same sample provided the 22 T cell receptor beta chains below, sequenced in a study of vaccination and CD4 T cells after COVID-19. The Oncomine TCR Beta short-read assay was what sequenced the DNA obtained from cultured CD4+ T cells. TCRdb reanalysed the PCR reads using MiXCR and keeps one entry per CDR3 protein. The sample has some 14,000 distinct CDR3 sequences, 25% to 35% seen once. Stated treatment: approximately nine-day PBMC culture with coronavirus spike peptide pools or control peptides (ViraFEST assay). Antigens of these TCRs are unknown. Sequenced material: cultured CD4+ T cells from blood. Source of these receptors: a human donor with COVID-19.

This sequence joins TRBV11-3 and TRBJ1-4; D is uncertain. This CDR3 has 16 amino acids. V dropped 2 bases and J dropped 5 bases, with 15 bases sitting between them. The germline CDR1 and CDR2 sequences are SGHNT and YENEEA. The CDR3 is CASSLPQSAGNEKLFF. CDR3 nucleotide sequence: TGTGCCAGCAGCTTACCGCAGTCCGCTGGAAATGAAAAACTGTTTTTT.

This clonotype was seen a handful of times. The chain has TRBV7-2 and TRBJ2-5, with D perhaps TRBD2 (7 bases). V lost 0 bases, J lost 4 bases, and 9 bases lay in between. Germline lookup yields CDR1 SGHTA and CDR2 FQGNSA. This CDR3 has 14 residues. The chain's CDR3 is CASSLARGRETQYF. The CDR3 DNA reads as TGTGCCAGCAGCTTAGCGCGGGGGCGAGAGACCCAGTACTTC.

This chain connects TRBV12-3 or TRBV12-4 to TRBJ2-1; D might be TRBD1 or TRBD2, each matching 6 bases. This CDR3 region has 13 residues. Trimming left V 4 bases short and J 7 bases short, with 11 bases between. CDR3 nucleotide sequence: TGTGCCAGCAGTTGGGGGGCGACGAATGAGCAGTTCTTC. Amino acids: CASSWGATNEQFF.

By share, this clonotype ranks as medium-sized (0.01 to 0.1%). V and J are TRBV19 and TRBJ1-5; TRBD1 matches at 7 bases. V lost 7 bases and J lost 7; bases outside the gene matches: 13. CDR3 length equals 15 residues. From germline, CDR1 is LNHDA and CDR2 SQIVND (reference sequence). CDR3 nucleotide sequence: TGTGCCAGTAACCCACGAGGCCAGGGGGGGCAGCCCCAGCATTTT. Amino acids: CASNPRGQGGQPQHF.

CDR3 nucleotide sequence: TGTGCCAGCACCGGGGGACAGGGAAGTCAGCCCCAGCATTTT. Encoded protein: CASTGGQGSQPQHF. The rearrangement uses TRBV6-1 and TRBJ1-5; 9 nucleotides match TRBD1. CDR3 length: 14 residues. With V trimmed by 7 bases and J by 6 bases, 7 bases remained unmatched. The germline V gene has CDR1 MNHNS and CDR2 SASEGT.

This clonotype was observed a handful of times. V usage is TRBV19 and J usage is TRBJ1-2; 9 positions match TRBD1. Germline lookup yields CDR1 LNHDA and CDR2 SQIVND (reference sequence). Trimming at V came to 10 bases and at J to 7 bases, leaving 10 bases not matched to a gene. This CDR3 is 13 amino acids long. This CDR3 is CATEGQGVSGYTF. For the CDR3, the DNA is TGTGCCACCGAGGGACAGGGCGTTAGTGGCTACACCTTC.

A single count supports this clonotype. This chain uses TRBV7-9 with TRBJ2-5; 8 bases align to TRBD2. Germline assignment: CDR1 SEHNR and CDR2 FQNEAQ (reference sequence). This CDR3 contains 15 residues. Trimming at V came to 4 bases and at J to 5 bases, leaving 9 bases not matched to a gene. The CDR3 nucleotides are TGTGCCAGCAGCTGGGGCGGGGGGCAGGTGGAGACCCAGTACTTC. It codes for CASSWGGGQVETQYF.

This clonotype was detected only a few times. CDR3 loop: CSARDSGQGAKNIQYF. The CDR3 region has the DNA TGCAGTGCTAGAGATTCGGGACAGGGAGCCAAAAACATTCAGTACTTC. The V call is TRBV20-1, the J call TRBJ2-4; TRBD1 agrees at 9 bases. Trimming removed 0 bases from V and 0 bases from J; junction bases left unmatched: 3. The V gene's germline CDR1 is DFQATT and CDR2 SNEGSKA (reference sequence). The CDR3 sequence is 16 residues long.

The chain has TRBV14 and TRBJ1-2; D possibly corresponds to TRBD1 (5 bases). This CDR3 contains 13 residues. Germline assignment: CDR1 SGHDN and CDR2 FVKESK. Trimming removed 5 bases from V and 4 bases from J, with 11 bases in between. DNA of the CDR3: TGTGCCAGCAGCAGGGACGGTTCCTATGGCTACACCTTC. It encodes CASSRDGSYGYTF.

This clonotype was picked up a small number of times. The chain links TRBV5-8 to TRBJ2-4, with no clear D. Germline values: CDR1 SGHTS, CDR2 YDEGEE. The CDR3 contains 12 residues. V lost 4 bases, J lost 11 bases, and 13 bases lay in between. The CDR3 is CASSGGVIVQYF. The CDR3 region has the DNA TGTGCCAGCAGCGGTGGTGTAATAGTTCAGTACTTC.

This clonotype was seen more than once but under ten times. V is TRBV6-1 and J is TRBJ1-5; 8 positions match TRBD1. Trimming took 6 bases from V and 7 from J; bases not matched to a gene: 11. The CDR3 runs 15 residues. Germline V gene lookup returns CDR1 MNHNS and CDR2 SASEGT. The CDR3, as DNA: TGTGCCAGCAGGAGAGGGCAGGGGGCTTACCAGCCCCAGCATTTT. Its translation is CASRRGQGAYQPQHF.

CDR3 sequence: CASRGLRIDYGYTF. The DNA of the CDR3 is TGTGCCAGCAGGGGCCTAAGGATTGACTATGGCTACACCTTC. This chain links TRBV9 with TRBJ1-2; D unresolved. There are 14 residues in the CDR3. The V and J ends lost 5 bases and 3 bases respectively, with 14 bases between them. Germline assignment: CDR1 SGDLS and CDR2 YYNGEE.

This chain joins TRBV6-2 or TRBV6-3 and TRBJ1-5, with 7 bases lining up with TRBD1. Losses at the gene ends were 2 bases for V and 5 bases for J; bases not matched to a gene: 3. This CDR3 has 14 residues. CDR1 is MNHEY and CDR2 is SVGEGT in the germline V gene. The CDR3: CASSYGQVDQPQHF. In DNA form, the CDR3 reads TGTGCCAGCAGTTACGGACAGGTTGATCAGCCCCAGCATTTT.

The J gene is TRBJ2-1, the V gene TRBV10-3; 12 bases fit TRBD2. CDR3 length: 14 amino acids. Germline V gene lookup returns CDR1 ENHRY and CDR2 SYGVKD. Germline trimming cut 3 bases from V and 8 bases from J; bases unmatched to any gene: 2. As DNA, the CDR3 is TGTGCCATCAGTGACCGACTAGCGGGGGATGAGCAGTTCTTC. Its protein product is CAISDRLAGDEQFF.

The chain carries TRBV7-9 and TRBJ2-7, with a weak D call TRBD1 (5 bases). Germline CDR1 SEHNR, CDR2 FQNEAQ (reference sequence). The CDR3 totals 13 residues. Trimming shortened V by 5 bases and J by 4 bases, and 12 bases separated the two germline ends. CDR3: CASSEKGIYEQYF. CDR3 bases: TGTGCCAGCAGCGAGAAGGGGATATACGAGCAGTACTTC.

The chain combines TRBV30 with TRBJ2-5; D unresolved. The CDR3 length is 14 residues. Germline V CDR1 and CDR2: GTSNPN, SVGIG (reference sequence). V lost 0 bases and J lost 4, with 12 bases in between. The CDR3 is CAWSVGSFAETQYF. The CDR3 DNA follows: TGTGCCTGGAGTGTAGGTAGTTTCGCAGAGACCCAGTACTTC.

This clonotype was seen only a few times. The rearrangement joins TRBV6-1 to TRBJ1-1, with D unresolved. Germline values: CDR1 MNHNS, CDR2 SASEGT. The CDR3 contains 13 residues. V lost 6 bases to trimming and J lost 8 bases, with 16 bases between them. This CDR3 is CASSPTQGREAFF. The CDR3 DNA reads as TGTGCCAGCAGCCCAACTCAAGGTAGAGAAGCTTTCTTT.

The chain links TRBV11-2 to TRBJ1-1; a weak D match, TRBD1 (5 bases). The CDR3 loop spans 14 amino acids. CDR1 and CDR2 (germline): SGHAT, FQNNGV. V dropped 4 bases and J dropped 1 base, with 10 bases sitting between them. The CDR3 nucleotides are TGTGCCAGCAGCTGGGGCGCGGAGAACACTGAAGCTTTCTTT. This codes for CASSWGAENTEAFF. Complete variable domain (other parts from reference TRBV11-2 and TRBJ1-1): EAGVAQSPRYKIIEKRQSVAFWCNPISGHATLYWYQQILGQGPKLLIQFQNNGVVDDSQLPKDRFSAERLKGVDSTLKIQPAKLEDSAVYLCASSWGAENTEAFFGQGTRLTVV.

The gene calls are TRBV29-1 and TRBJ2-3; the match to TRBD1 covers 8 bases. CDR3 length equals 14 residues. V shed 5 bases and J 0 bases; nucleotides not matched to a gene: 4. Germline-derived CDR1 and CDR2 are SQVTM and ANQGSEA. Here the CDR3 DNA reads TGCAGCGTTAGGACAGGGTCGAGCACAGATACGCAGTATTTT. Translating gives CSVRTGSSTDTQYF.

The table lists this clonotype with a few counts. The rearrangement joins TRBV12-3 or TRBV12-4 to TRBJ2-7, with TRBD2 matching over 8 bases. The CDR3 is 17 residues long. Losses at the gene ends were 7 bases for V and 0 bases for J; bases not matched to a gene: 14. CDR3 nucleotide sequence: TGTGCCAGCACCCCCTCCCTCTCTAGCGGGCCCTCCTACGAGCAGTACTTC. Translating it yields CASTPSLSSGPSYEQYF.

By its share, this clonotype is medium-sized (0.01 to 0.1%). The chain combines TRBV7-9 with TRBJ1-6; no clear D. The CDR3 loop spans 15 amino acids. CDR1 and CDR2 from the germline V gene are SEHNR and FQNEAQ (reference sequence). The V gene lost 5 bases and the J gene lost 4 bases, with 12 bases spanning the gap. The chain's CDR3 is CASSQAGMYNSPLHF. In DNA, the CDR3 is TGTGCCAGCAGCCAGGCGGGGATGTATAATTCACCCCTCCACTTT.

CDR3 nucleotides: TGCGCCAGCAGTCATTGCGACAGGGTTTTCAGCAATCAGCCCCAGCATTTT. Its protein product is CASSHCDRVFSNQPQHF. The chain links TRBV23-1 to TRBJ1-5, with 7 bases lining up with TRBD1. TRBV23-1 is identified as an open reading frame with a role that is uncertain. The V segment lost 3 bases and the J segment 1 base; nucleotides outside the gene matches: 9. The CDR3 loop spans 17 amino acids.